Sequencing of this TCR beta chain was carried out in a study of OX40 agonist ivuxolimab in advanced cancers. Repertoires were generated with immunoSEQ multiplex PCR, while TCRdb's copy carries only in-frame clones and drops some. The data show around 51,000 clones, 80% to 90% seen once. This clonotype was sampled from an adult with an advanced solid tumor such as melanoma, head and neck, liver or kidney cancer. The source was CD4+ or CD8+ T cells sorted from blood, collected in a trial of the OX40 agonist ivuxolimab.

CDR3 residues: CASSYCVTRKTYGYTF. The CDR3 bases are TGCGCCAGCAGTTATTGTGTAACGCGAAAGACCTATGGCTACACCTTC. This chain uses TRBV10-1 with TRBJ1-2, with unresolved D. This CDR3 has 16 residues. Trimming removed 5 bases at V and 4 bases at J, with 20 bases between. CDR1 is WNHNN and CDR2 is SYGVQD in the germline V gene (reference sequence).